The 8 T cell receptor beta chains given below trace back to one sample, sequenced in a study of CD8+CD57+ T cells in acquired aplastic anemia (dated by TCRdb to the late 2010s). The reads were generated on an Illumina HiSeq 2000. TCR beta VDJ combination and CDR3 sequence profiling used genomic DNA as the template. The raw public data were reprocessed by TCRdb itself: fastp quality trimming at Q25, MiXCR clonotype calling, in-frame beta chains only. Records with the same CDR3 protein are collapsed into one entry carrying the most frequent genes and DNA. The sample table shows a few hundred thousand distinct CDR3 sequences, and over 60% are seen once. The top ten clones comprise 29% of the sample. Sequences were obtained from sorted CD4+, CD8+, or CD8+CD57+ T cells (not recorded which) from PBMCs. All receptors come from a human donor in good health.

The rearrangement links TRBV19 to TRBJ2-5, with D unresolved. Germline values: CDR1 LNHDA, CDR2 SQIVND (reference sequence). The CDR3 totals 12 residues. V lost 5 bases and J lost 5, with 9 bases in between. The CDR3 bases are TGTGCCAGTAGTCATGAGGAGGAGACCCAGTACTTC. Translating it yields CASSHEEETQYF.

This clonotype was counted at least ten times. The chain has TRBV7-8 and TRBJ2-1; D uncertain. V shed 0 bases and J shed 8 bases, with 5 bases lying between them. This CDR3 has 12 residues. The V gene's germline CDR1 is SGHVS and CDR2 FQNEAQ. The CDR3 is CASSLATDEQFF. The DNA for the CDR3 is TGTGCCAGCAGCTTAGCCACCGATGAGCAGTTCTTC.

The chain combines TRBV24-1 with TRBJ2-1, with D perhaps assigned TRBD1 or TRBD2 (5 bases each). The CDR3 sequence is 11 residues long. The germline V gene encodes CDR1 KGHDR and CDR2 SFDVKD. CDR3 residues: CGDRLYNEQFF. CDR3 nucleotide sequence: TGTGGAGACAGACTATACAATGAGCAGTTCTTC.

This clonotype was recorded many times. The chain is built from TRBV19 and TRBJ2-1, with 10 bases identical to TRBD1. Germline V gene lookup returns CDR1 LNHDA and CDR2 SQIVND (reference sequence). V lost 7 bases, J lost 4 bases, and 4 bases stayed unmatched. This CDR3 spans 14 amino acids. The DNA of the CDR3 is TGTGCCAGTACCGGGACAGGGGTTTACAATGAGCAGTTCTTC. Translating gives CASTGTGVYNEQFF.

The chain is built from TRBV7-9 and TRBJ1-1, with a possible D match to TRBD1 (5 bases). This CDR3 has 12 amino acids. Germline assignment: CDR1 SEHNR and CDR2 FQNEAQ (reference sequence). Trimming removed 5 bases at V and 6 bases at J, with 10 bases between. CDR3 nucleotide sequence: TGTGCCAGCAGCCTACTGGGGCCTGAAGCTTTCTTT. Amino acid sequence: CASSLLGPEAFF.

This clonotype was seen ten or more times. CDR3 sequence reads: CASSQRSWDRDTGELFF. The CDR3 DNA follows: TGCGCCAGCAGCCAAAGGTCATGGGACAGGGATACCGGGGAGCTGTTTTTT. The chain links TRBV4-1 to TRBJ2-2; TRBD1 aligns across 9 bases. The CDR3 covers 17 residues. The ends lost 2 bases at V and 5 bases at J; junction bases unmatched: 9. Germline V gives CDR1 MGHRA, CDR2 YSYEKL.

In its sample, this clonotype was seen a few times. The chain employs TRBV7-8 and TRBJ1-1; D uncertain. The CDR3 consists of 15 residues. Germline CDR1 SGHVS, CDR2 FQNEAQ. Trimming removed 2 bases at V and 1 base at J, with 11 bases between. CDR3 bases: TGTGCCAGCAGCTTAATACGGGCGAGGAACACTGAAGCTTTCTTT. It codes for CASSLIRARNTEAFF.

The genes are TRBV12-3 or TRBV12-4 and TRBJ1-6, with 7 bases fitting TRBD1. The ends lost 0 bases at V and 8 bases at J; junction bases unmatched: 4. The CDR3 runs to 15 residues. Here the CDR3 reads CASSLAQGMYSPLHF. CDR3 coding DNA: TGTGCCAGCAGTTTAGCACAGGGGATGTATTCACCCCTCCACTTT.